This paragraph reports one T cell receptor beta chain. Measured with immunoSEQ multiplex PCR; TCRdb has only the in-frame clones, and not every one. Found here are roughly 130,000 clones, 80% to 90% of them singletons; the top ten hold 1.5% to 2%. V gave up 2 bases and J gave up 6 bases, with 8 bases separating them. Germline V gene data show CDR1 as SGHTA and CDR2 as FQGTGA. The length of the CDR3 is 14 residues. The record originates from a study of T cell responses to AZD1222 COVID-19 vaccine. The receptor was derived from an adult in good health. The chain carries TRBV7-3 and TRBJ1-6, with a weak D call TRBD1 (5 bases). The sample here was peripheral blood, taken on day 0 of AZD1222 vaccination. CDR3 nucleotides: TGTGCCAGCAGCTTAGGGGGGGTTAATTCACCCCTCCACTTT. It encodes CASSLGGVNSPLHF. Full variable domain (remainder filled in from reference TRBV7-3 and TRBJ1-6): GAGVSQTPSNKVTEKGKYVELRCDPISGHTALYWYRQSLGQGPEFLIYFQGTGAADDSGLPNDRFFAVRPEGSVSTLKIQRTERGDSAVYLCASSLGGVNSPLHFGNGTRLTVT.